These 28 T cell receptor beta chains originate from one sample sequenced in a study of cytomegalovirus exposure and HLA in healthy donors. In the PCR, 60 Vbeta and 13 Jbeta primers were used. Assay used: immunoSEQ multiplex PCR; TCRdb lists only in-frame clones, some missing. The table lists 120,000 or so clones, over 70% of them singletons, with around 3.9% in the top ten. Material: PBMCs. The origin of the receptors is a woman aged 40 to 49 in good health and CMV-seronegative.

The chain links TRBV29-1 to TRBJ1-2; 8 bases agree with TRBD1. With V trimmed by 3 bases and J by 7 bases, 10 bases remained unmatched. The CDR3 runs to 14 residues. Germline values: CDR1 SQVTM, CDR2 ANQGSEA. The DNA for the CDR3 is TGCAGCGTTGATTTCCCGGACAGGGTGGGTGGCTACACCTTC. Protein product: CSVDFPDRVGGYTF.

This chain links TRBV9 with TRBJ1-6, with D possibly matching TRBD1 (6 bases). The CDR3 runs to 16 residues. The V end lost 0 bases, the J end lost 6 bases, and 13 bases lay between the germline ends. Germline values: CDR1 SGDLS, CDR2 YYNGEE. As DNA, the CDR3 is TGTGCCAGCAGCGTAGTCCCAGGGGCTGGTAATTCACCCCTCCACTTT. Protein sequence: CASSVVPGAGNSPLHF.

The V and J genes are TRBV10-3 and TRBJ2-7; 8 bases match TRBD1. The V segment lost 8 bases and the J segment 2 bases; nucleotides outside the gene matches: 5. Germline values: CDR1 ENHRY, CDR2 SYGVKD. The length of the CDR3 is 13 residues. CDR3 in DNA: TGTGCCATCGAGGGACAGGCGACCTACGAGCAGTACTTC. Its protein product is CAIEGQATYEQYF.

This chain joins TRBV5-1 and TRBJ2-3; D possibly corresponds to TRBD2 (5 bases). V lost 0 bases, J lost 1 base, and 9 bases lay in between. Germline CDR1 and CDR2: SGHRS and YFSETQ. The CDR3 spans 15 residues. DNA of the CDR3: TGCGCCAGCAGCTTGGCGGCGGGCGGCACAGATACGCAGTATTTT. This sequence encodes CASSLAAGGTDTQYF.

CDR3 amino acids: CASSLGPVHHEQYF. DNA of the CDR3: TGTGCCAGCAGCTTAGGTCCGGTCCACCACGAGCAGTACTTC. The chain combines TRBV7-9 with TRBJ2-7; no reliable D call. The germline V gene encodes CDR1 SEHNR and CDR2 FQNEAQ (reference sequence). Deletions cut 1 base from V and 5 bases from J, with 12 bases between. The CDR3 loop spans 14 amino acids. The whole variable domain, remainder taken from reference TRBV7-9 and TRBJ2-7, is DTGVSQNPRHKITKRGQNVTFRCDPISEHNRLYWYRQTLGQGPEFLTYFQNEAQLEKSRLLSDRFSAERPKGSFSTLEIQRTEQGDSAMYLCASSLGPVHHEQYFGPGTRLTVT.

This rearrangement joins TRBV4-2 to TRBJ1-2, with D tentatively TRBD1 (6 bases). There are 14 residues in the CDR3. Germline-derived CDR1 and CDR2 are LGHNA and YNFKEQ. Trimming removed 0 bases at V and 7 bases at J, with 12 bases between. DNA for the CDR3: TGTGCCAGCAGCCAAGATCGACAGGTTGGTGGCTACACCTTC. Protein: CASSQDRQVGGYTF.

The chain uses TRBV2 and TRBJ1-1; 8 nucleotides align to TRBD1. Unmatched junction bases numbered 9, after V lost 4 bases and J lost 11 bases. This CDR3 region has 13 residues. Germline-derived CDR1 and CDR2 are SNHLY and FYNNEI. The CDR3 protein is CASSAGQGLGAFF. DNA for the CDR3: TGTGCCAGCAGTGCCGGACAGGGCCTTGGTGCTTTCTTT.

This chain links TRBV10-3 with TRBJ2-5; the match to TRBD1 covers 9 bases. The CDR3 contains 16 residues. Germline CDR1 reads ENHRY; CDR2 reads SYGVKD. V lost 6 bases to trimming and J lost 4 bases; unmatched junction nucleotides: 12. Written as DNA, the CDR3 is TGTGCCATCAGCGATCCGGGACAGGGCATAGGAGAGACCCAGTACTTC. Encoded protein: CAISDPGQGIGETQYF.

V gene TRBV19 combines with J gene TRBJ1-2, with D uncertain. Germline lookup yields CDR1 LNHDA and CDR2 SQIVND (reference sequence). This CDR3 comprises 12 residues. Between the trimmed V and J ends, which lost 2 bases and 2 bases, there was a span of 3 bases. The CDR3 is CASSIQNYGYTF. CDR3 nucleotide sequence: TGTGCCAGTAGTATACAGAACTATGGCTACACCTTC.

The rearrangement uses TRBV10-3 and TRBJ1-6; 8 bases are a match to TRBD1. The CDR3 extends over 15 amino acids. The J segment lost 5 bases and the V segment lost 5 bases, leaving 5 bases of the junction unmatched. The germline V gene encodes CDR1 ENHRY and CDR2 SYGVKD. CDR3 sequence: CAISQGQVNNSPLHF. CDR3 bases: TGTGCCATCAGTCAGGGACAGGTTAATAATTCACCCCTCCACTTT.

The V gene is TRBV19, the J gene TRBJ1-4; D not resolved. The CDR3 is 14 amino acids. The germline V and J ends were trimmed by 7 bases and 7 bases, with 16 bases remaining between them. Germline V lookup: CDR1 LNHDA, CDR2 SQIVND (reference sequence). CDR3 region: CASKEVGEGEKLFF. CDR3 sequence (DNA): TGTGCCAGTAAGGAGGTGGGTGAAGGTGAAAAACTGTTTTTT.

This sequence joins TRBV6-6 and TRBJ1-4; 7 bases are shared with TRBD1. The germline CDR1 and CDR2 sequences are MNHNY and SVGAGI (reference sequence). The ends lost 6 bases at V and 7 bases at J; junction bases unmatched: 8. This CDR3 is 14 amino acids long. The CDR3 protein is CASSSGQGGEKLFF. For the CDR3, the DNA is TGTGCCAGCAGCTCCGGGCAGGGGGGTGAAAAACTGTTTTTT.

This clone was recorded once. The V call is TRBV5-1, the J call TRBJ1-4; no firm D call. Germline loops: CDR1 SGHRS, CDR2 YFSETQ. The CDR3 sequence is 16 residues long. Trimming removed 1 base at V and 0 bases at J, with 10 bases between. The DNA for the CDR3 is TGCGCCAGCAGCTTGTCAGGCCGTGCAACTAATGAAAAACTGTTTTTT. Its protein is CASSLSGRATNEKLFF.

The table lists this clone with a count of one. The chain employs TRBV9 and TRBJ2-1; TRBD1 aligns across 8 bases. V lost 2 bases to trimming and J lost 8 bases; unmatched junction nucleotides: 9. CDR1 and CDR2 (germline): SGDLS, YYNGEE. This CDR3 has 15 residues. CDR3 nucleotides: TGTGCCAGCAGCGTTTCCCAGGGGGCTGGCGATGAGCAGTTCTTC. Translation: CASSVSQGAGDEQFF.

This clone showed up just a few times. This chain uses TRBV5-1 with TRBJ2-2; 8 positions agree with TRBD1. Germline V gene sequence: CDR1 SGHRS, CDR2 YFSETQ. The CDR3 is made up of 17 amino acids. V shed 2 bases, J shed 6 bases, and the junction held 12 bases outside the gene matches. DNA for the CDR3: TGCGCCAGCAGCTTATCGGGACAGGCGGAGGTATCCGGGGAGCTGTTTTTT. Its protein is CASSLSGQAEVSGELFF.

This clone was detected a few times. The genes are TRBV7-2 and TRBJ2-2; tentative D call: TRBD2 (6 bases). V was clipped by 1 base and J by 6 bases, with 9 bases between them. CDR1 is SGHTA and CDR2 is FQGNSA in the germline V gene. CDR3 length equals 14 residues. The CDR3 reads CASSLDGTSGELFF. As DNA, the CDR3 is TGTGCCAGCAGCTTAGATGGGACTTCCGGGGAGCTGTTTTTT. The full variable domain, rest sourced from reference TRBV7-2 and TRBJ2-2, is GAGVSQSPSNKVTEKGKDVELRCDPISGHTALYWYRQSLGQGLEFLIYFQGNSAPDKSGLPSDRFSAERTGGSVSTLTIQRTQQEDSAVYLCASSLDGTSGELFFGEGSRLTVL.

This clone turned up a few times. At one end the junction does not follow the germline gene, possibly because of a read error. The chain is built from TRBV7-9 and TRBJ1-1; D remains unclear. The CDR3 extends over 12 amino acids. Per the germline V gene, CDR1 is SEHNR and CDR2 is FQNEAQ (reference sequence). In DNA, the CDR3 is TGTTCCAGCAGCCCCCTTGGTCCCGGAGCTTTCTTT. It is translated as CSSSPLGPGAFF.

The rearrangement links TRBV5-1 to TRBJ2-2, with 11 nucleotides matching TRBD1. This CDR3 contains 16 residues. V gave up 4 bases and J gave up 6 bases; unmatched junction bases: 8. Germline CDR1 reads SGHRS; CDR2 reads YFSETQ. CDR3 sequence reads: CASSPTGTGGAGELFF. CDR3 in DNA: TGCGCCAGCAGCCCAACCGGGACAGGGGGGGCCGGGGAGCTGTTTTTT.

This sequence joins TRBV2 and TRBJ2-1; D remains unclear. CDR1 and CDR2 (germline): SNHLY, FYNNEI. Trimming removed 4 bases from V and 4 bases from J, with 5 bases in between. The CDR3 is 12 amino acids. The CDR3 region is CASSGRYNEQFF. DNA of the CDR3: TGTGCCAGCAGTGGTCGGTACAATGAGCAGTTCTTC.

The V gene is TRBV9, the J gene TRBJ1-1; D gene uncertain. Germline V gene sequence: CDR1 SGDLS, CDR2 YYNGEE. The V and J ends lost 2 bases and 7 bases respectively, with 15 bases between them. This CDR3 has 14 amino acids. The CDR3 bases are TGTGCCAGCAGCGTTCGTTCTTCTGTCAGTGAAGCTTTCTTT. This codes for CASSVRSSVSEAFF.

The J gene is TRBJ2-3, the V gene TRBV7-3; 11 nucleotides agree with TRBD2. From germline, CDR1 is SGHTA and CDR2 FQGTGA. The J segment lost 3 bases and the V segment lost 4 bases, leaving 3 bases of the junction unmatched. The CDR3 loop spans 15 amino acids. The CDR3 reads CASSSGLAETDTQYF. As DNA, the CDR3 is TGTGCCAGCAGCTCGGGACTAGCGGAAACAGATACGCAGTATTTT.

This chain connects TRBV6-4 to TRBJ2-5; D is uncertain. Germline values: CDR1 MRHNA, CDR2 SNTAGT. This CDR3 region has 13 residues. V lost 4 bases and J lost 4, with 10 bases in between. DNA of the CDR3: TGTGCCAGCAGTGGAGCGTTCGGAGAGACCCAGTACTTC. Translation: CASSGAFGETQYF.

The chain links TRBV4-2 to TRBJ2-1; TRBD2 aligns across 10 bases. CDR1 and CDR2 (germline): LGHNA, YNFKEQ. The trim removed 4 bases at V and 2 bases at J, leaving 5 bases unmatched. The CDR3 runs to 16 residues. CDR3 residues: CASSLDTSGTYNEQFF. DNA for the CDR3: TGTGCCAGCAGCCTAGATACTAGCGGGACCTACAATGAGCAGTTCTTC.

This rearrangement joins TRBV19 to TRBJ2-2, with 10 nucleotides matching TRBD2. Per germline, CDR1 LNHDA and CDR2 SQIVND (reference sequence). V lost 3 bases and J lost 4; bases outside the gene matches: 11. The CDR3 is 18 amino acids. The CDR3 protein is CASSIPLASGSRTGELFF. The CDR3 DNA is TGTGCCAGTAGTATTCCTCTGGCTAGCGGGAGTCGCACCGGGGAGCTGTTTTTT.

This chain connects TRBV5-1 to TRBJ1-1, with a tentative D call TRBD1 (5 bases). V was cut by 1 base and J by 1 base, with 14 bases left in between. Germline CDR1 and CDR2: SGHRS and YFSETQ. This CDR3 region has 16 residues. CDR3 in amino acids: CASSLSLGGGNTEAFF. The CDR3 nucleotides read TGCGCCAGCAGCTTGAGTTTGGGGGGAGGGAACACTGAAGCTTTCTTT.

This rearrangement joins TRBV7-3 to TRBJ2-3; D remains unclear. Looked up from germline, CDR1 is SGHTA and CDR2 is FQGTGA. V was pared by 5 bases and J by 4 bases, with 19 bases between. The CDR3 has 16 residues. The DNA of the CDR3 is TGTGCCAGCAGCCCAGGTTCCCGATCCGGCGCAGATACGCAGTATTTT. This codes for CASSPGSRSGADTQYF.

The V and J genes are TRBV9 and TRBJ1-3; TRBD1 aligns across 9 bases. The germline V gene has CDR1 SGDLS and CDR2 YYNGEE. The CDR3 is 16 amino acids. V lost 1 base and J lost 4; bases outside the gene matches: 6. This CDR3 reads CASSVLDRGGGNTIYF. Here the CDR3 DNA reads TGTGCCAGCAGCGTATTGGACAGGGGTGGGGGAAACACCATATATTTT.

The rearrangement uses TRBV5-1 and TRBJ2-5, with D possibly TRBD1 on 5 matching bases. Trimming took off 3 bases at V and 5 bases at J, with 26 bases between the two ends. The CDR3 is 18 residues long. CDR1 is SGHRS and CDR2 is YFSETQ in the germline V gene. CDR3 sequence reads: CASSSPRGQGFFSETQYF. The CDR3 nucleotides read TGCGCCAGCAGCTCCCCCCGTGGGCAGGGCTTTTTTTCGGAGACCCAGTACTTC.